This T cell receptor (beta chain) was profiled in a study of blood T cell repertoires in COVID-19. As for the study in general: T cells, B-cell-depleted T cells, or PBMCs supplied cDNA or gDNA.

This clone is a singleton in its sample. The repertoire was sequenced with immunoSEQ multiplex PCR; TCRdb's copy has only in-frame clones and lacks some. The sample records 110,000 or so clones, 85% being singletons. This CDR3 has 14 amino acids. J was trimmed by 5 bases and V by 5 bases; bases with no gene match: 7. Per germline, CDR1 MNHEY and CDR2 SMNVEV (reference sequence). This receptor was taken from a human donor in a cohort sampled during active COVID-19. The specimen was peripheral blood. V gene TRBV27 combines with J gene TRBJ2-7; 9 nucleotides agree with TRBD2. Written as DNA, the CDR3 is TGTGCCAGCAGTCACGCTAGCGGGGCCCACGAGCAGTACTTC. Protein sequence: CASSHASGAHEQYF.